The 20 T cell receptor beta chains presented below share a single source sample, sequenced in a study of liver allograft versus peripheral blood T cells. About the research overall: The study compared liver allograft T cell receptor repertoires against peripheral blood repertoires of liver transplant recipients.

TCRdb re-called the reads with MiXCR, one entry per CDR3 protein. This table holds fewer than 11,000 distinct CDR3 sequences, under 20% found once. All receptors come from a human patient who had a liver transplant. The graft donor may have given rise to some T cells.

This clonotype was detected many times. CDR3 sequence reads: CASSLGLASYEQYF. The CDR3 region has the DNA TGTGCCAGCTCACTAGGACTAGCGAGCTACGAGCAGTACTTC. The V gene is TRBV18, the J gene TRBJ2-7; TRBD2 agrees at 9 bases. The germline V gene encodes CDR1 KGHSH and CDR2 LQKENI. CDR3 size: 14 residues. After removal of 4 bases from V and 3 bases from J, the junction contained 4 bases not matched to a gene.

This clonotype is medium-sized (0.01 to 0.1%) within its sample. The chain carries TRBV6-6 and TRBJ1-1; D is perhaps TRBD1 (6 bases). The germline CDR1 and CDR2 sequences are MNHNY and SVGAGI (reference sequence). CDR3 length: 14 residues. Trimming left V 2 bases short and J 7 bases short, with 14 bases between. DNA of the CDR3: TGTGCCAGCAGTTACCACAGGGAAATCGTTGAAGCTTTCTTT. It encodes CASSYHREIVEAFF.

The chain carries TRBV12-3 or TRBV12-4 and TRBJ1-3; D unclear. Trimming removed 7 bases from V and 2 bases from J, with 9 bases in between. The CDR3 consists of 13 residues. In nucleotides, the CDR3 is TGTGCCAGCACGGGCAGCGCTGGAAACACCATATATTTT. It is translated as CASTGSAGNTIYF.

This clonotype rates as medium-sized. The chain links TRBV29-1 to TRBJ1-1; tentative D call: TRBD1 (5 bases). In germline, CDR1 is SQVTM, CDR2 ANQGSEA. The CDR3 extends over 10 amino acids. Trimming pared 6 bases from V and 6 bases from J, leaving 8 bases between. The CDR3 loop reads CSVQQAEAFF. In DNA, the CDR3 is TGCAGCGTGCAACAGGCTGAAGCTTTCTTT.

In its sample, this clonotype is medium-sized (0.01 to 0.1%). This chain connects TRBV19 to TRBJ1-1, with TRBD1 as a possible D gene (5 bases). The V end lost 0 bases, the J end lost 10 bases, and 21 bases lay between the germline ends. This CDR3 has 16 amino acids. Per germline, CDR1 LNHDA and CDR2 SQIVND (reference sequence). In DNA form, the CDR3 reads TGTGCCAGTAGTATAGATCTTGGCAGGGCGGCTGGCGTAGCTTTCTTT. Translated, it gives CASSIDLGRAAGVAFF.

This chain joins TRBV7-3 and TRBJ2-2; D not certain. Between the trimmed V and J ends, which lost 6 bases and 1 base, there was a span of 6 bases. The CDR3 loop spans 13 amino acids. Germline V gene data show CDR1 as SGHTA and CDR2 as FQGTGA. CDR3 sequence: CASRSGNTGELFF. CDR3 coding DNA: TGTGCCAGCAGGTCCGGGAACACCGGGGAGCTGTTTTTT.

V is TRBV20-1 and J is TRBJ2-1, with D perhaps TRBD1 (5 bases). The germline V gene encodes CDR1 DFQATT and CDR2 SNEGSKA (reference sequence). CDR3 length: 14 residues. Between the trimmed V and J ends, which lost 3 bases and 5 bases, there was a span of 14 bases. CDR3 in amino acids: CSASRVGPHNEQFF. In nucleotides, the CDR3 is TGCAGTGCTAGCAGGGTAGGTCCCCACAATGAGCAGTTCTTC.

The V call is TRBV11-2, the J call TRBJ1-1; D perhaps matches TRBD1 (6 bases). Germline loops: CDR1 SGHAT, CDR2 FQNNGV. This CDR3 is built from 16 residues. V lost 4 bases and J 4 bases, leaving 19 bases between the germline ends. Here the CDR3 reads CASSSWGTRNVTEAFF. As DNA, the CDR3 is TGTGCCAGCAGCTCGTGGGGGACAAGGAATGTCACTGAAGCTTTCTTT.

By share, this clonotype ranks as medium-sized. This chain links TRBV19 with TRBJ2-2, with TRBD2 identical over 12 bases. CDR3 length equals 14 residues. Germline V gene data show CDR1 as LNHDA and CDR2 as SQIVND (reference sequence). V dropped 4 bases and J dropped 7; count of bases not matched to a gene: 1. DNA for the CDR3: TGTGCCAGTAGTAAGGGACTAGCGGGCGGGGAGCTGTTTTTT. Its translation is CASSKGLAGGELFF.

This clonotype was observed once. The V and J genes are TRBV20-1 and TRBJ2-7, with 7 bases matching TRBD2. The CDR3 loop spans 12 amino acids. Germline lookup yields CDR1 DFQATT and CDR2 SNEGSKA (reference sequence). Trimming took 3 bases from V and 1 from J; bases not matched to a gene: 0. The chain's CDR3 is CSASGRSYEQYF. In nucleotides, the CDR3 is TGCAGTGCTAGCGGGAGGTCCTACGAGCAGTACTTC.

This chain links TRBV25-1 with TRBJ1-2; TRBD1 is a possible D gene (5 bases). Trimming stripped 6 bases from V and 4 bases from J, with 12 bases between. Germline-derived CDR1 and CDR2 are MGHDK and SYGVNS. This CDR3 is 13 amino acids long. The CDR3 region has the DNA TGTGCCAGCAGCGGAACAGGATTCTATGGCTACACCTTC. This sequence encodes CASSGTGFYGYTF.

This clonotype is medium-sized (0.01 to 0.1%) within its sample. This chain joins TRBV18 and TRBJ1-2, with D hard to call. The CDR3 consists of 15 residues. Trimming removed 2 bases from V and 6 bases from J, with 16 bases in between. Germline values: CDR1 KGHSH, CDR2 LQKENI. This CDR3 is CASSPSGASTDGYTF. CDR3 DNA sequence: TGTGCCAGCTCACCATCCGGAGCTTCGACGGATGGCTACACCTTC.

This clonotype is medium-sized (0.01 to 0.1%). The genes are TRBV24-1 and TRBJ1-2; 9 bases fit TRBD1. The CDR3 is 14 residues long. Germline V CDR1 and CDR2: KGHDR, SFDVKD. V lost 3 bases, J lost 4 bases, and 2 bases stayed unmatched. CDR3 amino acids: CATSDPTGGYGYTF. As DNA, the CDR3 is TGTGCCACCAGTGATCCGACAGGGGGCTATGGCTACACCTTC.

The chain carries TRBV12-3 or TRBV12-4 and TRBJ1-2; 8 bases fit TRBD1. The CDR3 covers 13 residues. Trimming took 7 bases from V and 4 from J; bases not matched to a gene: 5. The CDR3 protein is CASTRQGTYGYTF. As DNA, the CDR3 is TGTGCCAGCACCAGACAGGGGACCTATGGCTACACCTTC.

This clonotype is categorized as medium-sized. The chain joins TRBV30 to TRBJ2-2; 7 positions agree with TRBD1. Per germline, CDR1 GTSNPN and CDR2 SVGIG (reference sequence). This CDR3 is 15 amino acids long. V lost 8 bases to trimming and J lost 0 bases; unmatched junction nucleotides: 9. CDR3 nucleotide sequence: TGTGCCACCCGCAGGGGGAGCGCGAACACCGGGGAGCTGTTTTTT. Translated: CATRRGSANTGELFF.

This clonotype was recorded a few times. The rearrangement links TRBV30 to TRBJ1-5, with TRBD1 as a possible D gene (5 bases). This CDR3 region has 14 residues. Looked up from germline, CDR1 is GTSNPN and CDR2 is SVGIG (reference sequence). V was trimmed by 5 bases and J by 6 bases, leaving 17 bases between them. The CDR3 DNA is TGTGCCTGGTCTGCTGGGGCTGAGGGTCAGCCCCAGCATTTT. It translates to CAWSAGAEGQPQHF.

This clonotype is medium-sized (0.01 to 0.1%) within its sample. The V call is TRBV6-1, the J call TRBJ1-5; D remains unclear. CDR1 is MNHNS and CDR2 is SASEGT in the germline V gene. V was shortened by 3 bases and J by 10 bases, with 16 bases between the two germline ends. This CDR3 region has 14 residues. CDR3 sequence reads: CASSDEGSSRPQHF. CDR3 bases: TGTGCCAGCAGTGATGAGGGAAGTAGCCGCCCCCAGCATTTT.

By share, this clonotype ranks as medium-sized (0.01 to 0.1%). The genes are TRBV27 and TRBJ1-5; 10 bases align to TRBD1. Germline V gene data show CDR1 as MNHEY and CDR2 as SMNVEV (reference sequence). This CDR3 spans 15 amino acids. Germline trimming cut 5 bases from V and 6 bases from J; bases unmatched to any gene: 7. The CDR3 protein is CASSGGQGLGQPQHF. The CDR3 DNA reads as TGTGCCAGCAGTGGGGGACAGGGGCTCGGTCAGCCCCAGCATTTT.

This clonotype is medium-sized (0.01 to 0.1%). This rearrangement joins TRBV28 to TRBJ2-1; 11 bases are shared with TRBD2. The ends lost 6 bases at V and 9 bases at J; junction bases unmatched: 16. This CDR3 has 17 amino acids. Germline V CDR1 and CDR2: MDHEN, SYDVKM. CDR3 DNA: TGTGCCAGCAGACCAGCGCGTGGGACTAGCGGCGAGAGTGAGCAGTTCTTC. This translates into CASRPARGTSGESEQFF.

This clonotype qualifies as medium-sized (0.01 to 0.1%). The CDR3 nucleotides read TGTGCCACCACATTGCGTGAGGACTATGGCTACACCTTC. This sequence encodes CATTLREDYGYTF. The V and J genes are TRBV19 and TRBJ1-2; D unresolved. The V gene lost 10 bases and the J gene lost 3 bases, with 15 bases spanning the gap. The CDR3 is made up of 13 amino acids. Germline V gene sequence: CDR1 LNHDA, CDR2 SQIVND (reference sequence).